This TCR beta chain was sequenced in a study of T cells in Graves' hyperthyroidism and ophthalmopathy. Overall study results and limits: Blood samples included most of the expanded thyroid clonotypes exceeding 0.001.

For ophthalmopathy patients, the Clinical Activity Score was at least 3 and the NOSPECS grade at least 4; duration was under 3 months. Uncontrolled infection, other autoimmune disease, pregnancy or lactation led to exclusion. Thyroid ultrasound, orbital computed tomography, clinical symptoms, and serum thyroxine and TRAb underpinned diagnoses. Trimming removed 5 bases from V and 3 bases from J, with 4 bases in between. CDR3 length: 12 amino acids. Germline V gene data show CDR1 as LGHNT and CDR2 as FRNRAP. The source material, RNA transcripts, was used to amplify TCR beta CDR3 regions. HTBI primers were the set used in a first-round RT-PCR of the TCR CDR3. TCRdb ran MiXCR on the multiplex PCR reads and lists one entry per CDR3 protein. Of more than 450,000 distinct CDR3 sequences listed, about 20% are singletons. A remark on this clonotype: Its target is not known.

V usage is TRBV12-5 and J usage is TRBJ2-2; D not certain. The TCR comes from a middle-aged man with Graves' ophthalmopathy. The sequenced sample was blood. The CDR3, as DNA: TGTGCTAGTGGTCTTTACACCGGGGAGCTGTTTTTT. Translating gives CASGLYTGELFF.